The 18 T cell receptor beta chains below come from one sample, sequenced in a study of cytomegalovirus exposure and HLA in healthy donors. The PCR employed 60 Vbeta primers together with 13 Jbeta primers. Sequencing was performed with immunoSEQ multiplex PCR; in TCRdb, only in-frame clones are kept and a portion is missing. The table shows about 210,000 clones, with 80% to 90% occurring only once. The sample consisted of PBMCs. The receptors stem from a man aged 30 to 39 in good health and CMV-seronegative.

The chain carries TRBV6-1 and TRBJ1-1; 7 bases map to TRBD1. The CDR3 has 15 amino acids. Germline values: CDR1 MNHNS, CDR2 SASEGT. V dropped 6 bases and J dropped 3; count of bases not matched to a gene: 10. The CDR3 here is CASSERWRGHTEAFF. CDR3 in DNA: TGTGCCAGCAGCGAAAGGTGGAGGGGGCACACTGAAGCTTTCTTT.

The chain uses TRBV13 and TRBJ1-2, with 9 positions matching TRBD1. The germline V gene has CDR1 PRHDT and CDR2 FYEKMQ (reference sequence). Unmatched junction bases numbered 8, after V lost 5 bases and J lost 4 bases. This CDR3 is 15 amino acids long. The CDR3 DNA reads as TGTGCCAGCAGCCACGGGACAGGGATAGGCTATGGCTACACCTTC. It is translated as CASSHGTGIGYGYTF.

The chain employs TRBV19 and TRBJ1-1; no firm D call. This CDR3 has 11 residues. The V end lost 3 bases, the J end lost 3 bases, and 2 bases lay between the germline ends. Per germline, CDR1 LNHDA and CDR2 SQIVND (reference sequence). This CDR3 is CASSIDTEAFF. For the CDR3, the DNA is TGTGCCAGTAGTATCGACACTGAAGCTTTCTTT.

This clone came up a few times. The chain couples TRBV28 to TRBJ1-3, with TRBD1 matching over 10 bases. J gave up 2 bases and V 8 bases, and 12 bases lay outside the gene matches. The germline gives CDR1 MDHEN, CDR2 SYDVKM. This CDR3 has 17 amino acids. CDR3: CASGGQGLVGAGNTIYF. The CDR3 bases are TGTGCCAGCGGGGGACAGGGGTTAGTCGGCGCTGGAAACACCATATATTTT. The full variable domain, its missing parts supplied by reference TRBV28 and TRBJ1-3, is DVKVTQSSRYLVKRTGEKVFLECVQDMDHENMFWYRQDPGLGLRLIYFSYDVKMKEKGDIPEGYSVSREKKERFSLILESASTNQTSMYLCASGGQGLVGAGNTIYFGEGSWLTVV.

The rearrangement joins TRBV28 to TRBJ2-4; 11 nucleotides line up with TRBD1. The V gene's germline CDR1 is MDHEN and CDR2 SYDVKM. The junction had 12 bases not matched to a gene; V was cut back by 9 bases and J by 2 bases. The CDR3 totals 17 residues. Written as DNA, the CDR3 is TGTGCCAGTCGGGGACAGGGGGAGTTTTTCTCCAAAAACATTCAGTACTTC. Amino acids: CASRGQGEFFSKNIQYF. Variable domain in full (rest from reference TRBV28 and TRBJ2-4): DVKVTQSSRYLVKRTGEKVFLECVQDMDHENMFWYRQDPGLGLRLIYFSYDVKMKEKGDIPEGYSVSREKKERFSLILESASTNQTSMYLCASRGQGEFFSKNIQYFGAGTRLSVL.

The V gene is TRBV5-1, the J gene TRBJ2-3, with 12 bases fitting TRBD1. CDR1 is SGHRS and CDR2 is YFSETQ in the germline V gene. This CDR3 contains 17 residues. After removal of 7 bases from V and 3 bases from J, the junction contained 12 bases not matched to a gene. The CDR3 spells CASHPAPGQGATDTQYF. CDR3 nucleotide sequence: TGCGCCAGCCATCCGGCCCCGGGACAGGGGGCAACAGATACGCAGTATTTT. Together with reference TRBV5-1 and TRBJ2-3, the CDR3 gives the full variable domain: KAGVTQTPRYLIKTRGQQVTLSCSPISGHRSVSWYQQTPGQGLQFLFEYFSETQRNKGNFPGRFSGRQFSNSRSEMNVSTLELGDSALYLCASHPAPGQGATDTQYFGPGTRLTVL.

This chain connects TRBV6-6 to TRBJ2-7; D ambiguous. Germline CDR1 reads MNHNY; CDR2 reads SVGAGI (reference sequence). The CDR3 has 15 amino acids. Deletions cut 0 bases from V and 5 bases from J, with 14 bases between. The CDR3 coding sequence is TGTGCCAGCAGTTACTCGCCGGAACAGAGCAACGAGCAGTACTTC. It is translated as CASSYSPEQSNEQYF.

The chain links TRBV11-2 to TRBJ1-1; no clear D gene. The CDR3 sequence is 16 residues long. V was shortened by 2 bases and J by 0 bases, with 13 bases between the two germline ends. Germline values: CDR1 SGHAT, CDR2 FQNNGV. CDR3 DNA: TGTGCCAGCAGCTTAAACAGTATTATTATGAACACTGAAGCTTTCTTT. Protein sequence: CASSLNSIIMNTEAFF. The whole variable domain, remainder taken from reference TRBV11-2 and TRBJ1-1, is EAGVAQSPRYKIIEKRQSVAFWCNPISGHATLYWYQQILGQGPKLLIQFQNNGVVDDSQLPKDRFSAERLKGVDSTLKIQPAKLEDSAVYLCASSLNSIIMNTEAFFGQGTRLTVV.

This sequence joins TRBV18 and TRBJ1-1; D possibly corresponds to TRBD1 (6 bases). The CDR3 contains 15 residues. V lost 2 bases and J lost 7, with 17 bases in between. Per germline, CDR1 KGHSH and CDR2 LQKENI. The CDR3 protein is CASSPSQGFENEAFF. The CDR3 DNA is TGTGCCAGCTCACCATCGCAGGGGTTTGAGAATGAAGCTTTCTTT. The whole variable domain, remainder taken from reference TRBV18 and TRBJ1-1, is NAGVMQNPRHLVRRRGQEARLRCSPMKGHSHVYWYRQLPEEGLKFMVYLQKENIIDESGMPKERFSAEFPKEGPSILRIQQVVRGDSAAYFCASSPSQGFENEAFFGQGTRLTVV.

This rearrangement joins TRBV10-2 to TRBJ2-7; 9 bases match TRBD2. With V trimmed by 5 bases and J by 0 bases, 2 bases remained unmatched. This CDR3 contains 14 residues. CDR1 and CDR2 from the germline V gene are WSHSY and SAAADI. The CDR3 DNA follows: TGCGCCAGCAGTACGACTAGCGGCTCCTACGAGCAGTACTTC. This translates into CASSTTSGSYEQYF.

This clone has only a few counts. The V call is TRBV2, the J call TRBJ1-2; D is undetermined. V shed 5 bases and J shed 8 bases, with 24 bases lying between them. Germline V gene lookup returns CDR1 SNHLY and CDR2 FYNNEI. The length of the CDR3 is 16 residues. The CDR3, as DNA: TGTGCCAGCAGTTCACTGTTTGACACCCGCAATCGAGGCTACACCTTC. Translation: CASSSLFDTRNRGYTF.

The genes are TRBV19 and TRBJ1-5; D is perhaps TRBD1 (5 bases). The germline V gene encodes CDR1 LNHDA and CDR2 SQIVND (reference sequence). The CDR3 extends over 14 amino acids. Trimming removed 3 bases at V and 3 bases at J, with 9 bases between. CDR3 loop: CASSMADTNQPQHF. CDR3 sequence (DNA): TGTGCCAGTAGTATGGCGGACACCAATCAGCCCCAGCATTTT.

This clone has only one observation. V and J are TRBV4-1 and TRBJ2-7; 8 nucleotides align to TRBD1. V shed 1 base and J 3 bases; nucleotides not matched to a gene: 5. The CDR3 totals 15 residues. Germline CDR1 and CDR2: MGHRA and YSYEKL. The CDR3 DNA is TGCGCCAGCAGCCAAGTCCCCACAGGGGGCTACGAGCAGTACTTC. Translation gives CASSQVPTGGYEQYF.

This clone was seen once. The J gene is TRBJ2-2, the V gene TRBV5-1; a possible D gene is TRBD2 (5 bases). V lost 0 bases and J 1 base, leaving 10 bases between the germline ends. Germline assignment: CDR1 SGHRS and CDR2 YFSETQ. The length of the CDR3 is 16 residues. For the CDR3, the DNA is TGCGCCAGCAGCTTGGCCTTCGGGAAGAACACCGGGGAGCTGTTTTTT. Translation: CASSLAFGKNTGELFF.

The V gene is TRBV2, the J gene TRBJ2-4, with 7 bases that match TRBD2. The germline V gene encodes CDR1 SNHLY and CDR2 FYNNEI. This CDR3 is built from 14 residues. After removal of 4 bases from V and 4 bases from J, the junction contained 4 bases not matched to a gene. The CDR3 spells CASSVFGGKNIQYF. The CDR3 DNA follows: TGTGCCAGCAGTGTTTTCGGGGGGAAAAACATTCAGTACTTC.

The rearrangement uses TRBV29-1 and TRBJ1-2, with D possibly matching TRBD1 (5 bases). V lost 5 bases, J lost 7 bases, and 11 bases lay in between. The CDR3 sequence is 11 residues long. CDR1 is SQVTM, CDR2 ANQGSEA, per germline. CDR3 loop: CSVLGGGGYTF. DNA of the CDR3: TGCAGCGTTCTGGGGGGAGGTGGCTACACCTTC.

This clone appeared once. The J gene is TRBJ2-7, the V gene TRBV27; TRBD1 matches at 9 bases. V was clipped by 3 bases and J by 2 bases; unmatched bases: 5. Germline loops: CDR1 MNHEY, CDR2 SMNVEV (reference sequence). The CDR3 loop spans 15 amino acids. CDR3 bases: TGTGCCAGCAGTTTTACCGGGACAGGGACCTACGAGCAGTACTTC. Translated, it gives CASSFTGTGTYEQYF.

The chain recombines TRBV10-1 with TRBJ1-1; the D is unclear. Germline V gives CDR1 WNHNN, CDR2 SYGVQD (reference sequence). V was shortened by 3 bases and J by 4 bases, with 15 bases between the two germline ends. The CDR3 extends over 15 amino acids. The chain's CDR3 is CASSDSGGLVTEAFF. For the CDR3, the DNA is TGCGCCAGCAGTGATAGCGGAGGGTTGGTCACTGAAGCTTTCTTT.